Presented here are 15 T cell receptor beta chains from one specimen sequenced in a study of blood T cell repertoires in COVID-19. The assay was immunoSEQ multiplex PCR, and TCRdb's table has in-frame clones only and misses some. The repertoire has 350,000 to 450,000 clones, approximately 89% of them found once; the top ten carry 1.5% to 1.7%. The material sequenced was peripheral blood. The origin of the receptors is a woman between 35 and 50 years old with COVID-19, enrolled during active disease.

The chain carries TRBV7-3 and TRBJ2-5, with a tentative D call TRBD2 (7 bases). Germline CDR1 reads SGHTA; CDR2 reads FQGTGA. Trimming shortened V by 2 bases and J by 1 base, and 17 bases separated the two germline ends. The CDR3 loop spans 17 amino acids. The CDR3 spells CASSLALMRGLQETQYF. The CDR3, as DNA: TGTGCCAGCAGCTTAGCGTTGATGCGGGGGCTCCAAGAGACCCAGTACTTC.

This chain uses TRBV2 with TRBJ2-7; 8 positions agree with TRBD1. V was pared by 6 bases and J by 2 bases, with 6 bases of the junction left unmatched. In germline, CDR1 is SNHLY, CDR2 FYNNEI. The CDR3 contains 14 residues. The CDR3 DNA follows: TGTGCCAGCAGGGGCTACAGGGGGGCCTACGAGCAGTACTTC. Amino acid sequence: CASRGYRGAYEQYF.

The chain combines TRBV7-2 with TRBJ1-2; D possibly corresponds to TRBD1 (5 bases). CDR3 length equals 15 residues. CDR1 and CDR2 from the germline V gene are SGHTA and FQGNSA. The V gene lost 3 bases and the J gene lost 4 bases, with 15 bases spanning the gap. The CDR3, as DNA: TGTGCCAGCAGCTTTACAGACAGCAAAGTCTATGGCTACACCTTC. Translating gives CASSFTDSKVYGYTF.

This clone is a singleton in its sample. V gene TRBV4-3 combines with J gene TRBJ2-3, with a weak D call TRBD2 (6 bases). CDR1 and CDR2 (germline): LGHNA, YSLEER. The CDR3 consists of 19 residues. Trimming took 3 bases from V and 1 from J, leaving 23 bases between them. CDR3 region: CASSQEPGLASSGTDTQYF. CDR3 DNA sequence: TGCGCCAGCAGCCAGGAGCCCGGACTCGCTTCTAGCGGCACAGATACGCAGTATTTT.

The chain has TRBV27 and TRBJ1-2; D call uncertain. The CDR3 extends over 14 amino acids. V shed 5 bases and J shed 5 bases, with 15 bases lying between them. Germline CDR1 is MNHEY and CDR2 is SMNVEV (reference sequence). The DNA for the CDR3 is TGTGCCAGCAGTCCCCTGACGGGGAGGTATGGCTACACCTTC. This sequence encodes CASSPLTGRYGYTF.

This clone has only one observation. This chain connects TRBV28 to TRBJ1-5; D is possibly TRBD1 (6 bases). V dropped 4 bases and J dropped 2 bases, with 15 bases sitting between them. Germline assignment: CDR1 MDHEN and CDR2 SYDVKM. The CDR3 runs to 16 residues. CDR3 nucleotide sequence: TGTGCCAGCAGTTCCCCGGGGGGGGGCGGCAATCAGCCCCAGCATTTT. This translates into CASSSPGGGGNQPQHF.

Only one count was recorded for this clone. The chain joins TRBV19 to TRBJ1-4; D is ambiguous. The CDR3 is 13 amino acids. V was trimmed by 7 bases and J by 8 bases, leaving 14 bases between them. The germline gives CDR1 LNHDA, CDR2 SQIVND (reference sequence). CDR3 sequence reads: CASNGGVGEKLFF. The CDR3 DNA reads as TGTGCCAGTAACGGCGGGGTTGGGGAAAAACTGTTTTTT.

Notes on this clone: The sample has other DNA sequences that encode this CDR3 too. The chain couples TRBV25-1 to TRBJ1-6; D is ambiguous. CDR3 size: 15 residues. Germline CDR1 is MGHDK and CDR2 is SYGVNS. The V end was cut by 1 base, the J end by 3 bases, with 7 bases between. CDR3 nucleotides: TGTGCCAGCAGTGAATCCCGGGGCTATAATTCACCCCTCCACTTT. Translating it yields CASSESRGYNSPLHF.

This chain connects TRBV28 to TRBJ1-6, with 9 bases aligning to TRBD1. This CDR3 contains 16 residues. Losses at the gene ends were 6 bases for V and 6 bases for J; bases not matched to a gene: 9. Looked up from germline, CDR1 is MDHEN and CDR2 is SYDVKM. The CDR3 region is CASRSGTGRPNSPLHF. The CDR3 nucleotides read TGTGCCAGCAGATCCGGGACAGGGAGACCTAATTCACCCCTCCACTTT. Complete variable domain (other parts from reference TRBV28 and TRBJ1-6): DVKVTQSSRYLVKRTGEKVFLECVQDMDHENMFWYRQDPGLGLRLIYFSYDVKMKEKGDIPEGYSVSREKKERFSLILESASTNQTSMYLCASRSGTGRPNSPLHFGNGTRLTVT.

The chain carries TRBV6-2 or TRBV6-3 and TRBJ1-3; D is perhaps TRBD1 (6 bases). The CDR3 covers 19 residues. From germline, CDR1 is MNHEY and CDR2 SVGEGT. Trimming took 5 bases from V and 0 from J, leaving 23 bases between them. In DNA, the CDR3 is TGTGCCAGCAGTCAACAGGGACCCGGACTGACCCACTCTGGAAACACCATATATTTT. Its protein product is CASSQQGPGLTHSGNTIYF.

The chain employs TRBV5-1 and TRBJ1-1, with 7 bases that match TRBD1. Germline CDR1 SGHRS, CDR2 YFSETQ. The CDR3 length is 16 residues. J lost 6 bases, V lost 0 bases, and 11 bases had no gene match. Here the CDR3 reads CASSLGQGVSVAEAFF. The CDR3 DNA sequence: TGCGCCAGCAGCTTGGGGCAGGGGGTGTCTGTCGCTGAAGCTTTCTTT.

The chain uses TRBV6-5 and TRBJ1-1, with D perhaps matching TRBD1 (6 bases). Between the trimmed V and J ends, which lost 2 bases and 4 bases, there was a span of 11 bases. Germline V gene sequence: CDR1 MNHEY, CDR2 SVGAGI. The CDR3 runs 14 residues. This chain's CDR3 is CASSYPGAPTEAFF. CDR3 nucleotides: TGTGCCAGCAGTTACCCAGGGGCGCCCACTGAAGCTTTCTTT.

The chain couples TRBV7-9 to TRBJ2-7, with D hard to call. Germline V CDR1 and CDR2: SEHNR, FQNEAQ (reference sequence). This CDR3 comprises 16 residues. V was pared by 4 bases and J by 1 base, with 17 bases between. CDR3 DNA sequence: TGTGCCAGCAGCTCGCCCCGACTTACCTTATCCTACGAGCAGTACTTC. This encodes CASSSPRLTLSYEQYF.

The V call is TRBV19, the J call TRBJ1-2, with 7 bases fitting TRBD1. V trimming: 3 bases; J trimming: 6 bases; junction bases outside the gene matches: 7. The CDR3 has 14 amino acids. Germline CDR1 reads LNHDA; CDR2 reads SQIVND (reference sequence). The CDR3: CASSIGDRVHGYTF. The CDR3, as DNA: TGTGCCAGTAGTATCGGCGACAGGGTTCATGGCTACACCTTC.

The V and J genes are TRBV27 and TRBJ1-2; the D gene is possibly TRBD1 (5 bases). CDR3 size: 16 residues. The V gene's germline CDR1 is MNHEY and CDR2 SMNVEV (reference sequence). With 2 bases removed from V and 1 base from J, the gap between germline ends came to 14 bases. CDR3 region: CASSLNLGTLNYGYTF. DNA for the CDR3: TGTGCCAGCAGTTTAAACCTCGGGACTCTTAACTATGGCTACACCTTC.